This TCR beta chain was found in a study of cytomegalovirus exposure and HLA in healthy donors. Study-level findings and limits: Prior analysis indicated that the majority of TCR beta V segments exhibited productivity approximately 90% or approximately 30% of the time.

Remarks on this clone: Antigen specificity is unknown. The sample carries other DNA sequences with the same CDR3.

J was trimmed by 5 bases and V by 9 bases; bases with no gene match: 13. Germline V lookup: CDR1 SEHNR, CDR2 FQNEAQ (reference sequence). This CDR3 region has 16 residues. 60 Vbeta and 13 Jbeta primers were used in PCR. Only in-frame clones appear in the TCRdb table, and some are missing; sequencing was by immunoSEQ multiplex PCR. The sample includes around 180,000 clones, approximately 80% of them seen just once. The sample consisted of PBMCs. This receptor was taken from a man younger than 30 in good health and CMV-seronegative. The rearrangement uses TRBV7-9 and TRBJ2-2; 9 bases are shared with TRBD2. CDR3 residues: CASSGYSGSQTGELFF. The CDR3, as DNA: TGTGCCAGTAGCGGATATAGCGGGAGTCAGACCGGGGAGCTGTTTTTT.